The source of this TCR beta chain is a study of blood T cell repertoires in COVID-19. For the study at large: Sources were T cells, B-cell-depleted T cells, or PBMCs; the material itself was cDNA or gDNA.

CDR3 size: 17 residues. CDR1 and CDR2 from the germline V gene are MDHEN and SYDVKM. With V trimmed by 3 bases and J by 6 bases, 12 bases remained unmatched. Profiled with immunoSEQ multiplex PCR; TCRdb holds only in-frame clones, not every one. Of 65,000 to 85,000 clones in the sample, more than 70% were seen once. Specimen: peripheral blood. The V and J genes are TRBV28 and TRBJ2-1; 9 bases map to TRBD2. The sequence derives from a human donor in a cohort sampled during active COVID-19. CDR3 DNA: TGTGCCAGCAGTTTTCGGGCTGGTCTAGCGGGGATCAATGAGCAGTTCTTC. This encodes CASSFRAGLAGINEQFF.